These 7 T cell receptor beta chains originate from one sample sequenced in a study of cytomegalovirus exposure and HLA in healthy donors. Primers: 60 Vbeta forward and 13 Jbeta reverse. Generated by immunoSEQ multiplex PCR, the TCRdb table keeps only in-frame clones and is missing some. The sample totals about 72,000 clones. Sequences were obtained from PBMCs. Receptor source: a man aged 40-50 years in good health and CMV-seronegative.

The chain employs TRBV5-1 and TRBJ1-4, with 8 bases aligning to TRBD1. After removal of 2 bases from V and 8 bases from J, the junction contained 5 bases not matched to a gene. Germline-derived CDR1 and CDR2 are SGHRS and YFSETQ. This CDR3 comprises 14 residues. The CDR3, as DNA: TGCGCCAGCAGCTTCCGACAGGGGAGGGAAAAACTGTTTTTT. Translating gives CASSFRQGREKLFF.

The rearrangement links TRBV6-6 to TRBJ1-5; D might be TRBD1 (5 bases). Germline-derived CDR1 and CDR2 are MNHNY and SVGAGI (reference sequence). Trimming shortened V by 2 bases and J by 0 bases, and 8 bases separated the two germline ends. This CDR3 is built from 15 residues. CDR3 coding DNA: TGTGCCAGCAGTTACCTAGACAGTAGCAATCAGCCCCAGCATTTT. Translating it yields CASSYLDSSNQPQHF.

A note on this clone: An end of the junction does not agree with germline; a read error may underlie this. The chain couples TRBV7-7 to TRBJ2-1; 8 bases align to TRBD2. The germline V gene encodes CDR1 SSHAT and CDR2 FNYEAQ (reference sequence). This CDR3 is 14 amino acids long. The CDR3 region is CASSQSGTRNEQFF. In DNA form, the CDR3 reads TGTGCTAGCAGCCAGAGCGGGACTAGAAATGAGCAGTTCTTC.

This chain connects TRBV18 to TRBJ2-2; D might be TRBD1 (5 bases). The CDR3 extends over 15 amino acids. Germline V lookup: CDR1 KGHSH, CDR2 LQKENI. Trimming took 4 bases from V and 0 from J, leaving 9 bases between them. The CDR3 region has the DNA TGTGCCAGCTCACTGACAGAGTCGAACACCGGGGAGCTGTTTTTT. It translates to CASSLTESNTGELFF. The complete variable domain, with remaining parts taken from reference TRBV18 and TRBJ2-2, reads NAGVMQNPRHLVRRRGQEARLRCSPMKGHSHVYWYRQLPEEGLKFMVYLQKENIIDESGMPKERFSAEFPKEGPSILRIQQVVRGDSAAYFCASSLTESNTGELFFGEGSRLTVL.

The rearrangement joins TRBV28 to TRBJ2-3, with TRBD2 matching 9 bases. The CDR3 is made up of 16 amino acids. Germline lookup yields CDR1 MDHEN and CDR2 SYDVKM. V was pared by 4 bases and J by 4 bases, with 9 bases of the junction left unmatched. This CDR3 reads CASSSRGGRDPDTQYF. The CDR3, as DNA: TGTGCCAGCAGTTCGAGGGGCGGGAGGGACCCAGATACGCAGTATTTT.

The J gene is TRBJ1-6, the V gene TRBV15, with TRBD1 as a possible D gene (6 bases). V was trimmed by 3 bases and J by 7 bases, leaving 13 bases between them. The CDR3 spans 15 residues. Germline CDR1 reads LNHNV; CDR2 reads YYDKDF (reference sequence). The CDR3 DNA sequence: TGTGCCACCAGCAGGCCTGACAGGTCAAATTCACCCCTCCACTTT. It is translated as CATSRPDRSNSPLHF. Together with reference TRBV15 and TRBJ1-6, the CDR3 gives the full variable domain: DAMVIQNPRYQVTQFGKPVTLSCSQTLNHNVMYWYQQKSSQAPKLLFHYYDKDFNNEADTPDNFQSRRPNTSFCFLDIRSPGLGDTAMYLCATSRPDRSNSPLHFGNGTRLTVT.

The V gene is TRBV4-1, the J gene TRBJ2-1; D not resolved. V was shortened by 3 bases and J by 0 bases, with 18 bases between the two germline ends. The CDR3 has 18 residues. Germline V lookup: CDR1 MGHRA, CDR2 YSYEKL. CDR3 region: CASSHVDLVPSSYNEQFF. As DNA, the CDR3 is TGCGCCAGCAGCCATGTCGACTTGGTTCCGAGCTCCTACAATGAGCAGTTCTTC.